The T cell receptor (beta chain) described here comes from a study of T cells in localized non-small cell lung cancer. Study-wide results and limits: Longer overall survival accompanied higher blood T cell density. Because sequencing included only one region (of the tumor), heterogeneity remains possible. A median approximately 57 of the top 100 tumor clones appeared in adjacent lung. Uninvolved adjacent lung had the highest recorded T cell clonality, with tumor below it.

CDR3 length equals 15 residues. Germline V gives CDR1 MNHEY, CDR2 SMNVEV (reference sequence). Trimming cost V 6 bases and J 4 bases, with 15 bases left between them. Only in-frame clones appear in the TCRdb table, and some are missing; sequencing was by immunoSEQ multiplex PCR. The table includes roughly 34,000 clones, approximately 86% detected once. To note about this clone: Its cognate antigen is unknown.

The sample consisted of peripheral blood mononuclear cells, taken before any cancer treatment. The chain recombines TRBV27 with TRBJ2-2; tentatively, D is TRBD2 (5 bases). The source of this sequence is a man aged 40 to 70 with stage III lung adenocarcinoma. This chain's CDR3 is CASSNSGLVTGELFF. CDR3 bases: TGTGCCAGCAGCAATTCCGGACTCGTCACCGGGGAGCTGTTTTTT.